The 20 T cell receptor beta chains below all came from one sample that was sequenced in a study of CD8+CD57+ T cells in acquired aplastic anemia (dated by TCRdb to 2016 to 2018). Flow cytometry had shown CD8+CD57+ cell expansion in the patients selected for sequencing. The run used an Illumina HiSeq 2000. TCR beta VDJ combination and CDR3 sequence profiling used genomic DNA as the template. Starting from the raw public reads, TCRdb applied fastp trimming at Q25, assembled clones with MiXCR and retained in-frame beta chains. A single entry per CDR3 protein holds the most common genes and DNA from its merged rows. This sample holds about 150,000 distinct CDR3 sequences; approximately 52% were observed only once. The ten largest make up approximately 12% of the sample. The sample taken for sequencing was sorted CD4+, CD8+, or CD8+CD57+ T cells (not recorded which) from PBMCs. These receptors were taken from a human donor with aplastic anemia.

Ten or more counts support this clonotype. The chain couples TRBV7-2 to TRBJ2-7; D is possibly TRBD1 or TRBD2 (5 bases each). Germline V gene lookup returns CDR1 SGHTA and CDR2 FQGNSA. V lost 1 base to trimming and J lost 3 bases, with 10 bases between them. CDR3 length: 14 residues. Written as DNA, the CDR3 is TGTGCCAGCAGCTTAGGGTTGAGGGGCTACGAGCAGTACTTC. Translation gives CASSLGLRGYEQYF.

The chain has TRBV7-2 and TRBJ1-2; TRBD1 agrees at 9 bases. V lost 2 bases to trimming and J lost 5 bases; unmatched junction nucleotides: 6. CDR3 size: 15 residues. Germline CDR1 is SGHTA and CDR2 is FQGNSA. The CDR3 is CASSLNTGTGYGYTF. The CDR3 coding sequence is TGTGCCAGCAGCTTAAATACAGGGACAGGGTATGGCTACACCTTC.

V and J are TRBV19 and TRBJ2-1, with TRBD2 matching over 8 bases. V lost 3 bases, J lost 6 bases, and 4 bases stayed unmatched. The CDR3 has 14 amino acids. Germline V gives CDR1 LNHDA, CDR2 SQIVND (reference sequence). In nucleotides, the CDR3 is TGTGCCAGTAGTATTCGGGGGGGACCCAATGAGCAGTTCTTC. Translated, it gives CASSIRGGPNEQFF.

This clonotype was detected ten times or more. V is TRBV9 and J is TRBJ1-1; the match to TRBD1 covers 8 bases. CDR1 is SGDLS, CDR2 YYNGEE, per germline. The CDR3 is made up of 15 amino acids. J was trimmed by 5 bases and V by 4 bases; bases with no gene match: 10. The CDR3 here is CASSTRTGRGTEAFF. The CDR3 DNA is TGTGCCAGCAGCACCCGGACAGGGAGGGGGACTGAAGCTTTCTTT.

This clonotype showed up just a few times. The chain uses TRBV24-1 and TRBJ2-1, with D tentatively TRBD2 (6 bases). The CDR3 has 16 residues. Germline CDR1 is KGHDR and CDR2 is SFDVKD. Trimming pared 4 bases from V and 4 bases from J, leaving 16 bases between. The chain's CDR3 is CATSDPSMEGYNEQFF. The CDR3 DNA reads TGTGCCACCAGTGACCCCAGCATGGAGGGATACAATGAGCAGTTCTTC.

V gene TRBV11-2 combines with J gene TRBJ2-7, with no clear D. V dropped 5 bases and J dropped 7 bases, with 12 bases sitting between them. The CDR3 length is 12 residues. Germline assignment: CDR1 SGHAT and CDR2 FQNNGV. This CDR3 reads CASSPRQTEQYF. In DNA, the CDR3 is TGTGCCAGCAGCCCGCGCCAAACTGAGCAGTACTTC. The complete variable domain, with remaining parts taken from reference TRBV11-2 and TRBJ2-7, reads EAGVAQSPRYKIIEKRQSVAFWCNPISGHATLYWYQQILGQGPKLLIQFQNNGVVDDSQLPKDRFSAERLKGVDSTLKIQPAKLEDSAVYLCASSPRQTEQYFGPGTRLTVT.

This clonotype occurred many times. The CDR3 reads CASSLVGYEQFF. In DNA form, the CDR3 reads TGTGCCAGCAGCTTAGTAGGGTATGAGCAGTTCTTC. The V gene is TRBV7-9, the J gene TRBJ2-1; no reliable D call. CDR1 SEHNR and CDR2 FQNEAQ come from the germline V gene (reference sequence). V was pared by 1 base and J by 8 bases, with 6 bases between. The CDR3 has 12 amino acids.

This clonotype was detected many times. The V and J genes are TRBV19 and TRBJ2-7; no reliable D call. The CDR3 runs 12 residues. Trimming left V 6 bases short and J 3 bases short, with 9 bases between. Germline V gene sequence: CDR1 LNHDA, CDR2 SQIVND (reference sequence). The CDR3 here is CASSPGSYEQYF. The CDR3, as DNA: TGTGCCAGTAGCCCAGGCAGCTACGAGCAGTACTTC.

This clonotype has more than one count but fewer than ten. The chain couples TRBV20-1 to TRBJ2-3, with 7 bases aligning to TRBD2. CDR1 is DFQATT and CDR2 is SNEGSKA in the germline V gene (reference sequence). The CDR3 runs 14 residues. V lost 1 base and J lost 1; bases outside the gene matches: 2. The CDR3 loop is CSARVAGGTDTQYF. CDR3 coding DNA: TGCAGTGCTAGAGTTGCGGGAGGCACAGATACGCAGTATTTT.

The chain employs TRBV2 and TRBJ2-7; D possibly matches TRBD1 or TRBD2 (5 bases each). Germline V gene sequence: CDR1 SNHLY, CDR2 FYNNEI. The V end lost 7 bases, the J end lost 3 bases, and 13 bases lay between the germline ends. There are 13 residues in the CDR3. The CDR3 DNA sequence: TGTGCCAGCAAAGGGGACCAGAGCTACGAGCAGTACTTC. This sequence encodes CASKGDQSYEQYF.

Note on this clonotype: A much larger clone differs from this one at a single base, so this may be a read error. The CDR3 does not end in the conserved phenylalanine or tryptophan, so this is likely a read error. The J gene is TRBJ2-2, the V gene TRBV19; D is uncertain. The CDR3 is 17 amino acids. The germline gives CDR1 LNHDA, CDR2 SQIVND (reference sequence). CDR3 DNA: TGTGCCAGTAATATAGATCCCTGGTCAGAACTGGACGGGGAGCTGTTTTCT. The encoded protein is CASNIDPWSELDGELFS.

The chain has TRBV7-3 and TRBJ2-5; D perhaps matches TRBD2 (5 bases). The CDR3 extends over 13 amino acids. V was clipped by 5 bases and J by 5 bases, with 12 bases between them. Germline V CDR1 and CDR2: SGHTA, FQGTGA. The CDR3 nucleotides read TGTGCCAGCAGCCGGGGAGTGGGGGAGACCCAGTACTTC. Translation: CASSRGVGETQYF.

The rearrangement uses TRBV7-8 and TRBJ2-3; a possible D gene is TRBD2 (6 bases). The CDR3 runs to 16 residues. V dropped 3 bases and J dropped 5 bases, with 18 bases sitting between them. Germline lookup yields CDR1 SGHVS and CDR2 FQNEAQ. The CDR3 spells CASSLGGRRYIDTQYF. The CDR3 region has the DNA TGTGCCAGCAGCTTGGGGGGTAGAAGGTATATAGATACGCAGTATTTT.

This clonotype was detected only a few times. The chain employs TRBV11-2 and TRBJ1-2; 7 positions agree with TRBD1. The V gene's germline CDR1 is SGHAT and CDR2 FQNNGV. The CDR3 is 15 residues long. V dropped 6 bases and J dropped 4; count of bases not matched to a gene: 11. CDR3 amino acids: CASSQPQGEIYGYTF. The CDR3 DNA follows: TGTGCCAGCAGTCAACCGCAGGGGGAGATCTATGGCTACACCTTC. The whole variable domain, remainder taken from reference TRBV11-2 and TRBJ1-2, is EAGVAQSPRYKIIEKRQSVAFWCNPISGHATLYWYQQILGQGPKLLIQFQNNGVVDDSQLPKDRFSAERLKGVDSTLKIQPAKLEDSAVYLCASSQPQGEIYGYTFGSGTRLTVV.

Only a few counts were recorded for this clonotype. The CDR3 DNA reads TGTGCCAGCAGTTACAGTGAGGAAGATACGCAGTATTTT. It encodes CASSYSEEDTQYF. The genes are TRBV6-5 and TRBJ2-3; unclear D gene. Germline V gene sequence: CDR1 MNHEY, CDR2 SVGAGI. The CDR3 has 13 amino acids. V shed 2 bases and J shed 5 bases, with 8 bases lying between them.

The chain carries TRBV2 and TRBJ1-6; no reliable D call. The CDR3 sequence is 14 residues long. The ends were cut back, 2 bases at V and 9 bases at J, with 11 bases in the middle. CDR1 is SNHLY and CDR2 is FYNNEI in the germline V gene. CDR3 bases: TGTGCCAGCAGTGAACTCGGGGTTGGTTCACCCCTCCACTTT. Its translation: CASSELGVGSPLHF.

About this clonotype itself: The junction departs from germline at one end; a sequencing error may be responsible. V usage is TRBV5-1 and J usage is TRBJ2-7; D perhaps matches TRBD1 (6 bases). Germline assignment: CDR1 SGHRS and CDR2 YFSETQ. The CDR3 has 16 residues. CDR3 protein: CASSSSTPSGVHERYF. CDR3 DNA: TGCGCCAGCAGCAGCTCCACCCCCTCAGGGGTCCACGAGCGGTACTTC.

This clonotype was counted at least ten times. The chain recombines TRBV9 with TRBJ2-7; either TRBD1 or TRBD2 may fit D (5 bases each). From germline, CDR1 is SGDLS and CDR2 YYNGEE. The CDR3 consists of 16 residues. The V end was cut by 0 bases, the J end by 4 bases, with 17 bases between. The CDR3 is CASSVGTGPGGYEQYF. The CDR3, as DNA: TGTGCCAGCAGCGTAGGGACGGGACCCGGCGGTTACGAGCAGTACTTC.

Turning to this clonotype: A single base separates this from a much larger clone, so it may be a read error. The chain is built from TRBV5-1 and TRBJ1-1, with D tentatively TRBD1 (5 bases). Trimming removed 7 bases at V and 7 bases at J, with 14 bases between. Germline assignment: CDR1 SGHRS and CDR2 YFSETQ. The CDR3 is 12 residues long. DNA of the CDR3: TGCGCCAGCGGGGGGACCTCCTATGAAGCTTTCTTT. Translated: CASGGTSYEAFF.

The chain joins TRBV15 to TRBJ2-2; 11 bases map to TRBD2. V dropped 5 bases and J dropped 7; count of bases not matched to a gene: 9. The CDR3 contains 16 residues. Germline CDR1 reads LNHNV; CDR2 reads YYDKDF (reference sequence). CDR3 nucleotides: TGTGCCACCAGCCGGATAGCGGGAGGGCCTGGCGGGGAGCTGTTTTTT. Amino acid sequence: CATSRIAGGPGGELFF.